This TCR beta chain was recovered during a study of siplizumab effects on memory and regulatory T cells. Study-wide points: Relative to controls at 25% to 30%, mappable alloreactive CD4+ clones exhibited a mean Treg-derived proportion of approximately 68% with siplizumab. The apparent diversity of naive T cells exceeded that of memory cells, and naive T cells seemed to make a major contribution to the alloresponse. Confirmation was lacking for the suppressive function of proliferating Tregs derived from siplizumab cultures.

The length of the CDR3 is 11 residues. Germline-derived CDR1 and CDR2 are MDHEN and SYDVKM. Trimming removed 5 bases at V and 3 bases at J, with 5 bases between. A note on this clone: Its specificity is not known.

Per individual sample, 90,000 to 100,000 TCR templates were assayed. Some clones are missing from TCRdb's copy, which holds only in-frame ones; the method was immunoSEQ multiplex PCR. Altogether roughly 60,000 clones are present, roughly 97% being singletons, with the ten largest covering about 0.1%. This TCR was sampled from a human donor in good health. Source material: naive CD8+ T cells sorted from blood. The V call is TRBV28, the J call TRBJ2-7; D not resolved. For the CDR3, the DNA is TGTGCCAGCAGTCCAGGCTACGAGCAGTACTTC. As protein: CASSPGYEQYF.